The rows below give T cell receptor beta chains drawn from one sample of a study of blood T cell repertoires in COVID-19. Clones were sequenced by immunoSEQ multiplex PCR, and TCRdb holds only the in-frame ones, with some missing. The sample lists 200,000 to 300,000 clones; 81% were seen once. Sequencing was performed on peripheral blood. The receptors originated from an elderly woman with acute or convalescent COVID-19. The CDR3 runs from the conserved cysteine through the conserved F or W. D genes are given only for firm matches. Expanded clones are given a class, and other clones once, few, many or no size at all.

>.|TRBV2|.|TRBJ2-3
CARRGGFLTDTQYF
TGTGCCAGGAGGGGGGGTTTTCTAACAGATACGCAGTATTTT
>.|TRBV10-3|TRBD1|TRBJ2-7
CAISDRRGGASPYEQYF
TGTGCCATCAGTGACCGTCGAGGGGGCGCATCTCCCTACGAGCAGTACTTC
>few|TRBV15|.|TRBJ2-7
CATSRDSTVYEQYF
TGTGCCACCAGCAGAGACAGTACCGTCTACGAGCAGTACTTC
>.|TRBV12-3/TRBV12-4|.|TRBJ2-4
CASTRVAENIQYF
TGTGCCAGCACAAGGGTAGCGGAAAACATTCAGTACTTC
>.|TRBV18|.|TRBJ1-3
CASSPENGNTIYF
TGTGCCAGCTCACCGGAGAACGGAAACACCATATATTTT
>few|TRBV11-2|.|TRBJ1-2
CASSLAGGDYGYTF
TGTGCCAGCAGCTTAGCAGGAGGGGACTATGGCTACACCTTC
>.|TRBV4-2|.|TRBJ1-2
CASSQPSTDSGGYTF
TGTGCCAGCAGCCAGCCCTCGACAGATTCGGGTGGCTACACCTTC
>.|TRBV7-2|.|TRBJ1-5
CASSLGPSRPQHF
TGTGCCAGCAGCCTAGGGCCATCACGGCCCCAGCATTTT
>.|TRBV9|.|TRBJ2-1
CASSVSGGSYNEQFF
TGTGCCAGCAGCGTATCCGGAGGCTCCTACAATGAGCAGTTCTTC
>.|TRBV7-3|.|TRBJ2-1
CASSFGSGNEQFF
TGTGCCAGCAGCTTCGGGTCGGGCAATGAGCAGTTCTTC
>.|TRBV5-1|TRBD1|TRBJ1-1
CASSSQGDTEAFF
TGCGCCAGCAGCTCACAGGGGGACACTGAAGCTTTCTTT
>.|TRBV7-9|TRBD1|TRBJ1-2
CASSPRGGQGKDTF
TGTGCTAGCAGCCCCCGGGGGGGACAGGGGAAAGACACCTTC
>.|TRBV5-6|.|TRBJ1-3
CASSPSGYFSGNTIYF
TGTGCCAGCAGCCCCAGCGGTTACTTCTCTGGAAACACCATATATTTT
>.|TRBV5-1|.|TRBJ2-5
CASSPGTNQETQYF
TGCGCCAGCAGCCCAGGGACAAACCAAGAGACCCAGTACTTC
>.|TRBV5-1|TRBD1|TRBJ1-4
CASSNRTGAYEKLFF
TGCGCCAGCAGCAATAGGACAGGGGCGTATGAAAAACTGTTTTTT
>.|TRBV3-1/TRBV3-2|TRBD2|TRBJ2-5
CASSSSGGGQETQYF
TGTGCCAGCAGCTCTAGCGGGGGGGGGCAAGAGACCCAGTACTTC
>.|TRBV5-1|.|TRBJ2-3
CASSIGLSTDTQYF
TGCGCCAGCAGTATCGGACTTAGCACAGATACGCAGTATTTT
>.|TRBV20-1|TRBD2|TRBJ2-2
CSASSGGPAGGELFF
TGCAGTGCTAGTAGCGGGGGGCCTGCTGGCGGGGAGCTGTTTTTT
>.|TRBV19|.|TRBJ1-1
CASSITGNTEAFF
TGTGCCAGTAGTATAACGGGGAACACTGAAGCTTTCTTT
>.|TRBV6-1|TRBD1|TRBJ2-1
CASSERAGGEDEQFF
TGTGCCAGCAGTGAAAGGGCAGGGGGCGAAGATGAGCAGTTCTTC
>.|TRBV5-6|TRBD1|TRBJ1-1
CASSLVTGGGRNTEAFF
TGTGCCAGCAGCTTGGTAACAGGGGGAGGGCGGAACACTGAAGCTTTCTTT
>.|TRBV5-1|.|TRBJ1-2
CASSLGPGVTNYGYTF
TGCGCCAGCAGCTTGGGTCCAGGGGTCACAAACTATGGCTACACCTTC
>.|TRBV18|TRBD1|TRBJ1-3
CASSPNRGEDTIYF
TGTGCCAGCTCACCAAACAGGGGTGAGGACACCATATATTTT
>.|TRBV12-2|.|TRBJ2-6
CASRWADRENGANVLTF
TGTGCAAGTCGCTGGGCAGATAGGGAGAATGGGGCCAACGTCCTGACTTTC
>.|TRBV12-5|TRBD1|TRBJ2-1
CASGLGAGGSYNEQFF
TGTGCTAGTGGTTTGGGAGCAGGGGGCTCTTACAATGAGCAGTTCTTC
>.|TRBV6-6|.|TRBJ1-1
CAVRAGGSNTEAFF
TGTGCCGTTCGAGCGGGGGGGTCGAACACTGAAGCTTTCTTT
>once|TRBV9|TRBD1|TRBJ2-3
CASSVLQGGTDTQYF
TGTGCCAGCAGCGTCCTCCAGGGGGGCACAGATACGCAGTATTTT
>.|TRBV5-4|.|TRBJ2-2
CASSISGNTGELFF
TGTGCCAGCAGCATCTCAGGGAACACCGGGGAGCTGTTTTTT
>.|TRBV10-3|TRBD1|TRBJ1-6
CAISEDRGDSPLHF
TGTGCCATCAGTGAGGACAGGGGGGATTCACCCCTCCACTTT
>.|TRBV28|.|TRBJ2-5
CASRTAGFQETQYF
TGTGCCAGCAGAACCGCAGGGTTCCAAGAGACCCAGTACTTC
>.|TRBV6-5|.|TRBJ2-3
CASMRGPTTDTQYF
TGTGCCAGCATGCGGGGCCCTACCACAGATACGCAGTATTTT
>.|TRBV19|.|TRBJ1-5
CASKEPGSNQPQHF
TGTGCCAGTAAAGAGCCCGGGTCCAATCAGCCCCAGCATTTT
>.|TRBV15|.|TRBJ2-1
CATSRDIGGDHNEQFF
TGTGCCACCAGCAGAGATATTGGCGGGGATCACAATGAGCAGTTCTTC
>.|TRBV5-1|.|TRBJ1-4
CASSLGPGSTTNEKLFF
TGCGCCAGCAGCTTGGGGCCCGGGTCCACAACTAATGAAAAACTGTTTTTT
>.|TRBV25-1|.|TRBJ1-4
CASSESRNEKLFF
TGTGCCAGCAGTGAATCGCGGAATGAAAAACTGTTTTTT
>.|TRBV5-4|.|TRBJ2-5
CASSSRDLEETQYF
TGTGCCAGCAGCTCCCGGGACTTGGAAGAGACCCAGTACTTC
>.|TRBV5-6|TRBD2|TRBJ2-3
CASSLLAGGSDTQYF
TGTGCCAGCAGCCTACTAGCGGGGGGATCAGATACGCAGTATTTT